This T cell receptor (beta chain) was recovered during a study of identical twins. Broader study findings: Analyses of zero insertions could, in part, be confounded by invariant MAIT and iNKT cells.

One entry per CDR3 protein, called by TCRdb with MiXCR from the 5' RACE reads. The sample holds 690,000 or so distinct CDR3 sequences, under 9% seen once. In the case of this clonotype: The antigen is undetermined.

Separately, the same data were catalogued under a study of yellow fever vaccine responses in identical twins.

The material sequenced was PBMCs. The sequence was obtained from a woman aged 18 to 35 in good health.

The chain's CDR3 is CSASGLAGGGNEQFF. The CDR3 bases are TGCAGTGCTTCGGGACTAGCGGGAGGCGGGAATGAGCAGTTCTTC. The rearrangement uses TRBV20-1 and TRBJ2-1, with TRBD2 matching over 15 bases. Trimming took 5 bases from V and 7 from J; bases not matched to a gene: 6. Germline CDR1 and CDR2: DFQATT and SNEGSKA (reference sequence). The CDR3 extends over 15 amino acids.